This is a list of T cell receptor beta chains from one sample in a study of blood T cell repertoires in COVID-19. The repertoire was sequenced with immunoSEQ multiplex PCR; TCRdb's copy has only in-frame clones and lacks some. The repertoire holds about 200,000 clones, about three quarters seen once, with approximately 6% in the top ten. The sample taken for sequencing was peripheral blood. The receptor set was obtained from a woman between 70 and 85 years old with acute or convalescent COVID-19. Both conserved end residues are part of each CDR3. D genes are given only for firm matches. The size entry is marked missing in some rows and otherwise reads once, few, many or a size class.

clone size,D gene,V gene,J gene,CDR3 DNA,CDR3 protein
.,.,TRBV7-6,TRBJ1-2,TGTGCCAGCAGCTTAGGGGTACAGGGTTATGGCTACACCTTC,CASSLGVQGYGYTF
.,.,TRBV3-1/TRBV3-2,TRBJ2-1,TGTGCCAGCAGCCAAATCGGGGTTGTAAATGAGCAGTTCTTC,CASSQIGVVNEQFF
.,.,TRBV19,TRBJ1-1,TGTGCCAGTAGTATAGGGGCCCCTCTACAGGGAGCGACTTTCTTT,CASSIGAPLQGATFF
.,TRBD2,TRBV6-1,TRBJ2-7,TGTGCCAGCAGTGAAGCGTCTAGCGGGAGGGCCTACGAGCAGTACTTC,CASSEASSGRAYEQYF
.,.,TRBV4-1,TRBJ1-6,TGCGCCAGCAGCCAGGGAGGGGCCCCTGGGGACCTCCACTTT,CASSQGGAPGDLHF
.,.,TRBV5-1,TRBJ2-3,TGCGCCAGCAGCTTCCAAAGCGCGGGAACTAGCACAGATACGCAGTATTTT,CASSFQSAGTSTDTQYF
once,.,TRBV28,TRBJ1-3,TGTGCCAGCATCAAACAGGGTCCTGGAAACACCATATATTTT,CASIKQGPGNTIYF
.,.,TRBV28,TRBJ2-3,TGTGCCAGCAGTTTCGGAGGGGCTAACACAGATACGCAGTATTTT,CASSFGGANTDTQYF
.,TRBD2,TRBV4-2,TRBJ2-1,TGTGCCAGCAGCCAAGAGACTAGCGGGGTCTACAATGAGCAGTTCTTC,CASSQETSGVYNEQFF
.,.,TRBV5-1,TRBJ1-1,TGCGCCAGCAGCTTGGGCCGGGGGGGTACTGAAGCTTTCTTT,CASSLGRGGTEAFF
.,TRBD2,TRBV5-3,TRBJ2-7,TGTGCCAGAAATAAGCAGCGGGAGCGACCCTACGAGCAGTACTTC,CARNKQRERPYEQYF
.,TRBD1,TRBV12-5,TRBJ1-2,TGTGCTAGTGGTTTGGAACCGGGACAGGCCTATGGCTACACCTTC,CASGLEPGQAYGYTF
.,TRBD1,TRBV28,TRBJ1-2,TGTGCCAGCAGGCGGACAGGGACCCAATTGAGCTATGGCTACACCTTC,CASRRTGTQLSYGYTF
.,TRBD1,TRBV6-2/TRBV6-3,TRBJ1-6,TGTGCCAGCAGTTACGGGACAGGGGGATCACCCCTCCACTTT,CASSYGTGGSPLHF
.,TRBD1,TRBV15,TRBJ2-7,TGTGCCACCAGCAGGACAGGGGGTTCCTACGAGCAGTACTTC,CATSRTGGSYEQYF
.,TRBD2,TRBV9,TRBJ2-1,TGTGCCAGCAGCGTAGGGTCCCTAGCGGTGTACAATGAGCAGTTCTTC,CASSVGSLAVYNEQFF
.,TRBD2,TRBV5-4,TRBJ2-3,TGTGCCAGCAGCTCTGGGACTAGCCCAGATACGCAGTATTTT,CASSSGTSPDTQYF
.,.,TRBV5-1,TRBJ2-1,TGCGCCAGCAGCTTGGCCGTGGAGCAGTTCTTC,CASSLAVEQFF
.,.,TRBV9,TRBJ2-7,TGTGCCAGCAGCGTAGGGAGCACCCTGAACTCCTACGAGCAGTACTTC,CASSVGSTLNSYEQYF
.,TRBD2,TRBV5-1,TRBJ2-5,TGCGCCAGCAGCATGGGACTAGCGGGAGGGATCAAAGAGACCCAGTACTTC,CASSMGLAGGIKETQYF
.,.,TRBV7-2,TRBJ1-6,TGTGCCAGCAGCTTAAATCTTTCACCCCTCCACTTT,CASSLNLSPLHF
.,.,TRBV21-1,TRBJ2-7,TGTGCCAGCAGCGACGGGACAGGGGGCTCCTACGAGCAGTACTTC,CASSDGTGGSYEQYF
.,TRBD2,TRBV9,TRBJ2-3,TGTGCCAGCAGCCCCCCTTATGGGAGACTAGCGGGGTCCGATACGCAGTATTTT,CASSPPYGRLAGSDTQYF
.,.,TRBV5-1,TRBJ1-6,TGCGCCAGCAGCCCCCGAGGCCAGTATAATTCACCCCTCCACTTT,CASSPRGQYNSPLHF
.,.,TRBV2,TRBJ2-3,TGTGCCAGCGGAGCGGTTAGCACAGATACGCAGTATTTT,CASGAVSTDTQYF
.,.,TRBV6-6,TRBJ1-4,TGTGCCAGCAGCCTCCAGGAAAAACTGTTTTTT,CASSLQEKLFF
.,.,TRBV27,TRBJ2-2,TGTGCCAGCAGTTTCGGACTGACCGGGGAGCTGTTTTTT,CASSFGLTGELFF
.,TRBD1,TRBV14,TRBJ1-1,TGTGCCAGCAGCCAAGCAGGGACAGGGAAAGCTTTCTTT,CASSQAGTGKAFF
.,.,TRBV7-8,TRBJ1-2,TGTGCCAGCAGCTTAGACAGGCTGGGCTACACCTTC,CASSLDRLGYTF
.,.,TRBV19,TRBJ2-6,TGTGCCAGTAGTATAGTGGGCATCTCTGGGGCCAACGTCCTGACTTTC,CASSIVGISGANVLTF
once,.,TRBV27,TRBJ2-3,TGTGCCAGCAGTCCCAGGGTCTTGACAGATACGCAGTATTTT,CASSPRVLTDTQYF
few,.,TRBV28,TRBJ2-1,TGTGCCAGCAGTTCGACAGCCTCCTACAATGAGCAGTTCTTC,CASSSTASYNEQFF
.,TRBD2,TRBV5-4,TRBJ2-3,TGTGCCAACGGACTAGCGGGCACAGATACGCAGTATTTT,CANGLAGTDTQYF
.,.,TRBV5-1,TRBJ2-3,TGCGCCAGCAGCTTGGGACAGTCGCGTACAGATACGCAGTATTTT,CASSLGQSRTDTQYF
.,TRBD2,TRBV19,TRBJ2-3,TGTGCCAGTAGTATCGGACTAGCGGGAGCCACAGATACGCAGTATTTT,CASSIGLAGATDTQYF
.,.,TRBV7-2,TRBJ2-1,TGTGCCAGCAGCCGCATGTTGGGGGGAGGCAATGAGCAGTTCTTC,CASSRMLGGGNEQFF